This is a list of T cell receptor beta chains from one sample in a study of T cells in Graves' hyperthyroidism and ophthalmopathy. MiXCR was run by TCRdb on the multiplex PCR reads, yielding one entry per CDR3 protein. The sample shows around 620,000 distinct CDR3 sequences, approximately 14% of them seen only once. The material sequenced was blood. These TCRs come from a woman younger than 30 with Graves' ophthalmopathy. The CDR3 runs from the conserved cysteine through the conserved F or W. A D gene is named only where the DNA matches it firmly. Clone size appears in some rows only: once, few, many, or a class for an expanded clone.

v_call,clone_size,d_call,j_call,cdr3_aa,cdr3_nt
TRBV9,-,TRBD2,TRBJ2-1,CASSPEASGYYNEQFF,TGTGCCAGCAGCCCAGAGGCTAGCGGATACTACAATGAGCAGTTCTTC
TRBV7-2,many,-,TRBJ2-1,CASSLPPSAEQFF,TGTGCCAGCAGCTTACCCCCGAGCGCTGAGCAGTTCTTC
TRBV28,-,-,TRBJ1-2,CASSLWQPDSGYTF,TGTGCCAGCAGTTTATGGCAACCTGACTCGGGCTACACCTTC
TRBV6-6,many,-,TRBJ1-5,CASSYSIVGQGNQPQHF,TGTGCCAGCAGTTACTCGATTGTGGGGCAGGGGAATCAGCCCCAGCATTTT
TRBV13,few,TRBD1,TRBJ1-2,CASSTTGIYGYTF,TGTGCCAGCAGCACGACAGGGATCTATGGCTACACCTTC
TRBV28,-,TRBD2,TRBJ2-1,CASSLPGTSAHNEQFF,TGTGCCAGCAGTTTACCCGGGACTAGCGCCCACAATGAGCAGTTCTTC
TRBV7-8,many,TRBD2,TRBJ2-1,CASSGGLAGEEGEQFF,TGTGCCAGCAGCGGAGGACTAGCGGGAGAAGAAGGGGAGCAGTTCTTC
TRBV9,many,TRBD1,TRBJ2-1,CASSVGGQGMNEQFF,TGTGCCAGCAGCGTAGGGGGACAGGGAATGAATGAGCAGTTCTTC
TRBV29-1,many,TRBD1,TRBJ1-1,CSVVGQGWTEAFF,TGCAGCGTTGTGGGACAGGGGTGGACTGAAGCTTTCTTT
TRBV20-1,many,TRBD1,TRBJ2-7,CSATPWRTGGLYEQYF,TGCAGTGCTACCCCCTGGAGGACAGGGGGCTTGTACGAGCAGTACTTC
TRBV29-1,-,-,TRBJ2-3,CSVEKGFTDTQYF,TGCAGCGTTGAAAAGGGTTTCACAGATACGCAGTATTTT
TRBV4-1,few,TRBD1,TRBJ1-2,CASSQDPADRLSSYTF,TGCGCCAGCAGCCAAGATCCGGCGGACAGGCTAAGCAGCTACACCTTC
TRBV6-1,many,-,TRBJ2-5,CASSESGGQAGTQYF,TGTGCCAGCAGTGAAAGCGGGGGACAGGCTGGGACCCAGTACTTC
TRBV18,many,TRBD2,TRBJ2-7,CASSPPGLASHEQYF,TGTGCCAGCTCACCCCCCGGACTAGCATCACACGAGCAGTACTTC
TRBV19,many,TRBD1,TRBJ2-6,CASSKDRAGANVLTF,TGTGCCAGTAGTAAGGACAGGGCTGGGGCCAACGTCCTGACTTTC
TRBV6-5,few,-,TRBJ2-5,CASSYQEGEETQYF,TGTGCCAGCAGTTACCAGGAGGGGGAAGAGACCCAGTACTTC
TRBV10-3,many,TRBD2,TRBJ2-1,CAISKSGSFYYNEQFF,TGTGCCATCAGTAAGAGCGGGAGCTTTTACTACAATGAGCAGTTCTTC
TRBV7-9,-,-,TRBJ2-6,CASSLVFSGLGANVLTF,TGTGCCAGCAGCTTGGTGTTTTCGGGACTTGGGGCCAACGTCCTGACTTTC
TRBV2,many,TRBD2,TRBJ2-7,CASSASGTSDYEQYF,TGTGCCAGCAGTGCTTCCGGGACTAGCGACTACGAGCAGTACTTC
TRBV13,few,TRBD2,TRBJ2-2,CASSPQGAGAGGELFF,TGTGCCAGCAGCCCCCAGGGCGCGGGAGCGGGCGGGGAGCTGTTTTTT
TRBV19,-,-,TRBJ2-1,CASSIPRGLSSHNEQFF,TGTGCCAGTAGTATTCCCAGGGGTCTGAGCTCCCACAATGAGCAGTTCTTC
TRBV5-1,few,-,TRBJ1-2,CASTHDSGDAYYGYTF,TGCGCCAGCACTCACGACTCCGGGGATGCCTACTATGGCTACACCTTC
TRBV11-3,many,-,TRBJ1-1,CASSLVERAEAFF,TGTGCCAGCAGCTTAGTCGAGAGGGCTGAAGCTTTCTTT
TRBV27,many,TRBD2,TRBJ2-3,CASSRYGQGTSGHTDTQYF,TGTGCCAGCAGTCGATACGGACAGGGGACTAGCGGGCACACAGATACGCAGTATTTT
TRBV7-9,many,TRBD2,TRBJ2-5,CASTLGASGLGETQYF,TGTGCCAGCACCCTTGGTGCTAGCGGTTTAGGAGAGACCCAGTACTTC
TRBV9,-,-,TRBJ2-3,CASSVVGGGPIDTQYF,TGTGCCAGCAGCGTAGTAGGGGGAGGGCCTATCGATACGCAGTATTTT
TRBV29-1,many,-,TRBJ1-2,CSVGRGPENYGYTF,TGCAGCGTTGGCCGGGGACCAGAGAACTATGGCTACACCTTC
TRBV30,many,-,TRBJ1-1,CAWIRTHMNTEAFF,TGTGCCTGGATAAGAACACACATGAACACTGAAGCTTTCTTT
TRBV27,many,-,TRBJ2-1,CASSPLAYSTYNEQFF,TGTGCCAGCAGCCCCCTAGCGTACTCCACCTACAATGAGCAGTTCTTC
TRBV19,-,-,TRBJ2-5,CASSIFPDRQETQYF,TGTGCCAGTAGTATCTTCCCGGACAGACAAGAGACCCAGTACTTC
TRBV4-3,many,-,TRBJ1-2,CASSQDEGPYGYTF,TGCGCCAGCAGCCAAGATGAGGGCCCGTATGGCTACACCTTC
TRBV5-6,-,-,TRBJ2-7,CASSSLREQYF,TGTGCCAGCAGCTCACTACGTGAGCAGTACTTC
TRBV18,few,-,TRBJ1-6,CASSPTIRDGNNSPLHF,TGTGCCAGCTCACCGACAATACGGGACGGAAATAATTCACCCCTCCACTTT
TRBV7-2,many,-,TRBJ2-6,CASSLVGIIRSGANVLTF,TGTGCCAGCAGCTTAGTAGGGATCATTAGGTCTGGGGCCAACGTCCTGACTTTC
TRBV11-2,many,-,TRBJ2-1,CASSSPGTSGYNEQFF,TGTGCCAGCAGTTCCCCCGGGACAAGCGGCTACAATGAGCAGTTCTTC
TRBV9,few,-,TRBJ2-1,CASSKMGGDEQFF,TGTGCATCGTCGAAGATGGGTGGAGATGAGCAGTTCTTC
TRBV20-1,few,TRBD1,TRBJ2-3,CSIYVEGAGPDTQYF,TGCTCTATATACGTAGAGGGGGCGGGCCCAGATACGCAGTATTTT
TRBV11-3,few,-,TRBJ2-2,CASSQGHPPRGTGELFF,TGTGCCAGCAGCCAAGGACACCCCCCCCGTGGAACCGGGGAGCTGTTTTTT
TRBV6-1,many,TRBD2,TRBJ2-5,CASSFGLERQETQYF,TGTGCCAGCAGTTTTGGACTAGAGCGACAAGAGACCCAGTACTTC
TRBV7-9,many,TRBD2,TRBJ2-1,CASSLYDRGVYNEQFF,TGTGCCAGCAGCTTATACGATCGGGGGGTCTACAATGAGCAGTTCTTC
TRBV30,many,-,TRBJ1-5,CAWSVSSIERNQPQHF,TGTGCCTGGAGTGTCTCCTCCATCGAACGGAATCAGCCCCAGCATTTT
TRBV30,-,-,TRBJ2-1,CAWSVPGVSSYNEQFF,TGTGCCTGGAGTGTTCCCGGGGTAAGCTCCTACAATGAGCAGTTCTTC
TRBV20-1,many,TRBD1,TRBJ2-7,CSARDLRDRSSYEQYF,TGCAGTGCTAGAGATCTGCGGGACAGGTCGTCCTACGAGCAGTACTTC
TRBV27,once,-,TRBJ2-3,CASSEATGGCPYF,TGTGCCAGCAGTGAGGCGACTGGAGGGTGCCCGTATTTT
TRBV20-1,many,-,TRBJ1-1,CSAPQVNTEAFF,TGCAGTGCCCCTCAGGTGAACACTGAAGCTTTCTTT